This T cell receptor (beta chain) originates from a study of shared clonotypes between healthy human individuals. Unsorted PBMC DNA was run through sequencing on ten immunoSEQ deep assay plates. Method: immunoSEQ multiplex PCR; TCRdb's copy keeps in-frame clones and lacks some. Of about half a million clones in the sample, 70% to 80% were seen once. Sequencing was carried out using PBMCs. The origin of this receptor is a woman in her forties in good health. Some clones in this sample may be carry-over from other donors' samples.

The CDR3 loop is CASSLRDGSGGYTF. The DNA for the CDR3 is TGTGCCAGCAGCTTACGGGACGGTTCGGGGGGCTACACCTTC. The chain carries TRBV7-2 and TRBJ1-2, with a weak D call TRBD1 (5 bases). The germline gives CDR1 SGHTA, CDR2 FQGNSA. The CDR3 has 14 amino acids. V lost 2 bases and J lost 8, with 15 bases in between.